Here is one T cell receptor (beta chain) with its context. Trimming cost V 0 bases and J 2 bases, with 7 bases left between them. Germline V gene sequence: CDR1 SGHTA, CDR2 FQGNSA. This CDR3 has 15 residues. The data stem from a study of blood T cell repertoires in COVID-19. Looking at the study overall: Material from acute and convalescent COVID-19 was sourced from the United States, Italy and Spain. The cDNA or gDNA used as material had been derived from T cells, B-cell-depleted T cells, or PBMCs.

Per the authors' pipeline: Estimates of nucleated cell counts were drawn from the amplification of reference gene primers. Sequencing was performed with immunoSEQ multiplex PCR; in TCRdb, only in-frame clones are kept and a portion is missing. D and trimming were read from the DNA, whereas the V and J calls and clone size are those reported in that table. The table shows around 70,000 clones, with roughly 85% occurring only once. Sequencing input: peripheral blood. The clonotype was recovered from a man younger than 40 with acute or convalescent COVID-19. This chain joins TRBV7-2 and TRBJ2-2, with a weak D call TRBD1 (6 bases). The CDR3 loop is CASSLAQGNTGELFF. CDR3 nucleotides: TGTGCCAGCAGCTTAGCACAGGGTAACACCGGGGAGCTGTTTTTT.